The 4 T cell receptor beta chains listed next were all sequenced from one sample in a study of shared clonotypes between healthy human individuals. Sequencing used immunoSEQ multiplex PCR; TCRdb keeps in-frame clones, though not all of them. The top ten hold around 12% of the sample, which has about 520,000 clones, 70% to 80% seen once. Sequences were obtained from PBMCs. The receptors originated from a woman aged 40 to 49 in good health. Some clones in this sample may be carry-over from other donors' samples.

V is TRBV7-6 and J is TRBJ2-1; D uncertain. The length of the CDR3 is 12 residues. Germline assignment: CDR1 SGHVS and CDR2 FNYEAQ. The V and J ends lost 3 bases and 5 bases respectively, with 5 bases between them. CDR3 nucleotide sequence: TGTGCCAGCAGCTTTGCACACAATGAGCAGTTCTTC. This translates into CASSFAHNEQFF.

A single count supports this clone. V is TRBV18 and J is TRBJ2-1; possible D gene TRBD2, 5 bases. The CDR3 is 15 residues long. CDR1 is KGHSH and CDR2 is LQKENI in the germline V gene. The germline V and J ends were trimmed by 4 bases and 0 bases, with 10 bases remaining between them. The CDR3 is CASSLGLSSYNEQFF. As DNA, the CDR3 is TGTGCCAGCTCACTAGGACTGAGCTCCTACAATGAGCAGTTCTTC.

This rearrangement joins TRBV2 to TRBJ1-3; 8 positions match TRBD1. The germline CDR1 and CDR2 sequences are SNHLY and FYNNEI. The CDR3 is made up of 15 amino acids. V shed 7 bases and J 4 bases; nucleotides not matched to a gene: 9. The CDR3: CASMTDRGSGNTIYF. CDR3 nucleotides: TGTGCCAGCATGACCGACAGGGGCTCAGGAAACACCATATATTTT. Supplemented by reference TRBV2 and TRBJ1-3, the full variable domain reads EPEVTQTPSHQVTQMGQEVILRCVPISNHLYFYWYRQILGQKVEFLVSFYNNEISEKSEIFDDQFSVERPDGSNFTLKIRSTKLEDSAMYFCASMTDRGSGNTIYFGEGSWLTVV.

This chain links TRBV6-5 with TRBJ1-1; D remains ambiguous. This CDR3 is built from 15 residues. The germline gives CDR1 MNHEY, CDR2 SVGAGI. Trimming shortened V by 5 bases and J by 1 base, and 14 bases separated the two germline ends. The CDR3 DNA follows: TGTGCCAGCAGTAAGGGCCGCTCCGAGAACACTGAAGCTTTCTTT. Protein sequence: CASSKGRSENTEAFF.